This T cell receptor (beta chain) was recorded in a study of blood T cells in healthy people across ages (dated by TCRdb to the mid-2010s). Background for the entire study: In model experiments, template switching captured roughly one uniquely barcoded TCR beta cDNA molecule for every two T cells. The study measured age-related changes in TCR beta repertoire diversity using deep sequencing normalized with unique cDNA molecular identifiers. Donors of different ages were randomly distributed across sequencing lanes to avoid experimental bias. Using the same blood draw, the study looked at two additional independent replicas of 1 million unique cDNA reads for two donors, one aged 18 to 30 and the other aged 80 or older. The donors were split into four age groups: young (average roughly 15 years), middle-aged (39), aged (roughly 68) and long-lived (approximately 80). The full study reports these points: A strong correlation was found between observed TCR beta diversity and the percentage of naive T cells measured by flow cytometry. The long-lived group showed more naive CD4+ T cells, fewer expanded clones and increased TCR diversity than the aged group, suggesting age selection. Estimates of total diversity based on one million sequenced T cells were regarded as lower bounds and as underestimates. As age increased, observed TCR beta diversity per million T cells dropped in a roughly linear way, and a significant reduction was already evident by age 40. Bulk unsorted PBMC profiling prevented conclusive comparison of naive and antigen-experienced compartments. Donor CMV infection status was unknown, potentially confounding age-related changes in expanded clonotypes.

Donors were 39 systemically healthy Caucasian individuals from Russia aged roughly 6 to 95 years. Each donor gave around 9.9 milliliters of peripheral blood, collected into EDTA-treated Vacutainer tubes. PBMCs were isolated by Ficoll-Paque density-gradient centrifugation, with at least 6 million obtained per sample. Total RNA was extracted from PBMCs with Trizol reagent, with at least 6 micrograms obtained per sample. The percentages of naive CD45RAhigh/CD27high T cells were determined by flow cytometry on a PBMC aliquot from every donor. To prepare the library, 5' RACE was applied. TCRdb records Illumina HiSeq 2500 as the sequencer. A second PCR of roughly 6 to 11 cycles was run with a J-beta primer mix and a sample-barcoded 5' primer. A unique molecular identifier was introduced onto each TCR beta cDNA molecule by a template-switch 5' adaptor carrying 12 random nucleotides. At least 2.5 million CDR3-containing paired-end reads were obtained from each sample. First-strand cDNA was synthesized from all RNA with the Mint cDNA synthesis kit, primed by a TRBC-specific oligonucleotide. All cDNA was treated with uracil-DNA glycosylase and then went through a first 18-cycle PCR with the universal primers M1SS and BC2_uni_R. The original pipeline was this. For normalization, 1 million high-quality reads, each with a distinct molecular identifier, were randomly selected from each sample. Instead of being binned into consensus sequences, reads with shared molecular identifiers were discarded. MiTCR, set to a Q25 quality threshold and the strictest error-elimination algorithm, was used for CDR3 identification, clonotype clustering and error correction. Lower-bound total TCR beta diversity was estimated with a nonparametric unseen species model using Euler transformation. The raw public reads went through TCRdb reprocessing: fastp at Q25, MiXCR clone calling, in-frame beta chains kept. Every entry covers one CDR3 protein and lists the most common genes and DNA from its rows. These V and J calls are TCRdb output, not the study's own analysis. The sample records about 1,600,000 distinct CDR3 sequences, roughly 40% of which are singletons. Jointly, the top ten make up 7.9% of the sample.

Regarding this clonotype: This clone's antigen is unknown. It has no much larger one-base neighbor in the sample; base qualities were not kept.

The cysteine opens and the phenylalanine closes a CDR3 of 16 amino acids. Of all the DNA, just the CDR3 is kept, 48 bases in frame from base 1. V trim: 0 bases; J trim: 12 bases; unmatched bases: 9. According to the germline V gene (reference sequence), CDR1 reads LGHDT and CDR2 reads YNNKEL. The chain joins TRBV3-1 to TRBJ2-1, with TRBD2 identical over 12 junction bases. This clonotype originated in a woman aged 18 to 35 in good health. Sequenced: blood. The DNA sequence is given as TGTGCCAGCAGCCAAGATCGACTAGCGGGAGCCCGAGGGCAGTTCTTC. It translates to CASSQDRLAGARGQFF.